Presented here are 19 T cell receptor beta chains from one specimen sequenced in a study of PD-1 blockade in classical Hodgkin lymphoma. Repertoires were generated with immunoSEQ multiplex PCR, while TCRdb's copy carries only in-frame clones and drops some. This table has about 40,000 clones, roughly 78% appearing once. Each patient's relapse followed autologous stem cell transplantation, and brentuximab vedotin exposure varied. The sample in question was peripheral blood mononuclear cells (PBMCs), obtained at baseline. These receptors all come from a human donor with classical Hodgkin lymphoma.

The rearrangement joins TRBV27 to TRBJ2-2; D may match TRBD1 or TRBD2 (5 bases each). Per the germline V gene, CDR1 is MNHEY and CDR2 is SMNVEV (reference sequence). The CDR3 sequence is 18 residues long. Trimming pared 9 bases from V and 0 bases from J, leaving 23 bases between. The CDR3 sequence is CARATLSRDATNTGELFF. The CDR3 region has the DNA TGTGCCAGAGCGACGTTATCCCGGGACGCAACGAACACCGGGGAGCTGTTTTTT.

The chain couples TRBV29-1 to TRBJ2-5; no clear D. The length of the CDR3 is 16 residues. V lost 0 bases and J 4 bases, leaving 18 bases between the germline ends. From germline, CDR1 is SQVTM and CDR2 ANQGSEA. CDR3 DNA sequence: TGCAGCGTTGAAGACTCGGGCCCCGACTGGGGAGAGACCCAGTACTTC. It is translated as CSVEDSGPDWGETQYF.

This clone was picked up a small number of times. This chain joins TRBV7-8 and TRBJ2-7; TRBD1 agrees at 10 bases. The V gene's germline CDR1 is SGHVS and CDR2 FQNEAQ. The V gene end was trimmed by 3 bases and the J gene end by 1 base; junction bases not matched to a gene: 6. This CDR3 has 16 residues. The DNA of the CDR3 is TGTGCCAGCAGCTTGCAATGGACAGGGGGGTCCTACGAGCAGTACTTC. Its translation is CASSLQWTGGSYEQYF.

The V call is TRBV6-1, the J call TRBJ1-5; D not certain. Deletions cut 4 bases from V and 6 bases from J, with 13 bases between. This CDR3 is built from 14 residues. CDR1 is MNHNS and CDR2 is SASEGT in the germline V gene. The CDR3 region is CASSVESDVQPQHF. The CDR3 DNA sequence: TGTGCCAGCAGTGTGGAGTCAGACGTTCAGCCCCAGCATTTT.

CDR3 sequence reads: CASSVGGGNQPQHF. CDR3 DNA sequence: TGTGCCAGCAGCGTAGGAGGGGGCAATCAGCCCCAGCATTTT. This sequence joins TRBV9 and TRBJ1-5; a possible D gene is TRBD1 (5 bases). Trimming pared 0 bases from V and 2 bases from J, leaving 6 bases between. The CDR3 sequence is 14 residues long. CDR1 and CDR2 from the germline V gene are SGDLS and YYNGEE.

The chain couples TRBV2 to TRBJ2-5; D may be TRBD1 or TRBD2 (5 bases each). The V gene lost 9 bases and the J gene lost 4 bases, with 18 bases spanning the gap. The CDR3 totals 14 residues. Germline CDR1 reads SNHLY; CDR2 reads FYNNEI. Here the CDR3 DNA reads TGTGCCAGGGGGGTGGCATGGGCTAGAGAGACCCAGTACTTC. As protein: CARGVAWARETQYF.

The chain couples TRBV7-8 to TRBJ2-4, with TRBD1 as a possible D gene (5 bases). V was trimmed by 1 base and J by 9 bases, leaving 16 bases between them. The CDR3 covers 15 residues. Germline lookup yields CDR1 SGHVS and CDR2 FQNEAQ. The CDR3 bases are TGTGCCAGCAGCTTAGGGGCCGGACACCGAGCCATTCAGTACTTC. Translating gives CASSLGAGHRAIQYF. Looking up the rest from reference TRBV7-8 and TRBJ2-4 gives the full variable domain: GAGVSQSPRYKVAKRGQDVALRCDPISGHVSLFWYQQALGQGPEFLTYFQNEAQLDKSGLPSDRFFAERPEGSVSTLKIQRTQQEDSAVYLCASSLGAGHRAIQYFGAGTRLSVL.

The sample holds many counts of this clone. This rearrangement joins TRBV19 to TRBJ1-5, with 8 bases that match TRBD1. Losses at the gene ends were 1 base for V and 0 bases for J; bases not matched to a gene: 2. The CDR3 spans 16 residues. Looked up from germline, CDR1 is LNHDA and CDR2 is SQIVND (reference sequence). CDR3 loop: CASSIATGGSNQPQHF. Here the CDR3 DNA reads TGTGCCAGTAGTATAGCTACAGGGGGTAGCAATCAGCCCCAGCATTTT.

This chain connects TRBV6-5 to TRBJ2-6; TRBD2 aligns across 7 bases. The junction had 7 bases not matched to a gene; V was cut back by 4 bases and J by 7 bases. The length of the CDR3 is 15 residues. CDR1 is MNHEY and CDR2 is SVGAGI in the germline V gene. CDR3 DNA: TGTGCCAGCAGTTGGGGGGGAAGTAGAGCCAACGTCCTGACTTTC. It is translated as CASSWGGSRANVLTF.

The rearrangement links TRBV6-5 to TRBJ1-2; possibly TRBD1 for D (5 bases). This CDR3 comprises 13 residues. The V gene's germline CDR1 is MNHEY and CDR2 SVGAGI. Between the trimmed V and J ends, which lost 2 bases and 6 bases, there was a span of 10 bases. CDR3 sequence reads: CASSYPNRNGYTF. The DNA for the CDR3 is TGTGCCAGCAGTTACCCCAACAGGAATGGCTACACCTTC.

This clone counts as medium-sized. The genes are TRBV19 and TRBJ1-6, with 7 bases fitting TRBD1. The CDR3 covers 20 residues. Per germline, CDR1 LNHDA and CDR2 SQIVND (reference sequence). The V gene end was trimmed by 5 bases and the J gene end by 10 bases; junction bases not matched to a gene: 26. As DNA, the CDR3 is TGTGCCAGTAGTCCTCCTTCGTGGGACAGATTAGTTCCCTTCGAATCACCCCTCCACTTT. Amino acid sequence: CASSPPSWDRLVPFESPLHF.

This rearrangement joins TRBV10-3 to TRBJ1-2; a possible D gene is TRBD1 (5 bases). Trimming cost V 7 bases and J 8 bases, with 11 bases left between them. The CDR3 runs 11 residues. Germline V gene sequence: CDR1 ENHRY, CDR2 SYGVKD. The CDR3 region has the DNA TGTGCCATCACGGGGGGTAGGGGCTACACCTTC. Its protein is CAITGGRGYTF.

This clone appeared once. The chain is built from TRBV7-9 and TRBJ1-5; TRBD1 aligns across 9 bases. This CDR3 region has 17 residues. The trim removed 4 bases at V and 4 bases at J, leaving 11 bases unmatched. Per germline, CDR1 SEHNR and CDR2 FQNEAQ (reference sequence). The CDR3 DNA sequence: TGTGCCAGCAGCTCCTCCGGGACAGGGTTTTGGAATCAGCCCCAGCATTTT. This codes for CASSSSGTGFWNQPQHF. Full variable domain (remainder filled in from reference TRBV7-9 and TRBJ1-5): DTGVSQNPRHKITKRGQNVTFRCDPISEHNRLYWYRQTLGQGPEFLTYFQNEAQLEKSRLLSDRFSAERPKGSFSTLEIQRTEQGDSAMYLCASSSSGTGFWNQPQHFGDGTRLSIL.

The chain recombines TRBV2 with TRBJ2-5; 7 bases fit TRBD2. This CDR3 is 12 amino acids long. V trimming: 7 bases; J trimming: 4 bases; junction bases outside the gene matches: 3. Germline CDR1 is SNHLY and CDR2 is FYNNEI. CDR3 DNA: TGTGCCAGCAAAGGACTAGTAGAGACCCAGTACTTC. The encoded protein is CASKGLVETQYF.

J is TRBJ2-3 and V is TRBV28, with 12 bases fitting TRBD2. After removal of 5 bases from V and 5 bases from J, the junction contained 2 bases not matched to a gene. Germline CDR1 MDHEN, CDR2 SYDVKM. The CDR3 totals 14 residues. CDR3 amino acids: CASSTSGGLDTQYF. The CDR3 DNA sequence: TGTGCCAGCAGTACTAGCGGGGGGTTAGATACGCAGTATTTT.

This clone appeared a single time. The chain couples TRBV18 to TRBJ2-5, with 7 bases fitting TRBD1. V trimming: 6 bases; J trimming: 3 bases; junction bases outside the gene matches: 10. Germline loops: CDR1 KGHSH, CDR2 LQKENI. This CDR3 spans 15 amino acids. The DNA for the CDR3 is TGTGCCAGCTCCTCAACGACAGGGACGGAAGAGACCCAGTACTTC. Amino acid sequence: CASSSTTGTEETQYF. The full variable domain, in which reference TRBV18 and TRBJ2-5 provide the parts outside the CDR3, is NAGVMQNPRHLVRRRGQEARLRCSPMKGHSHVYWYRQLPEEGLKFMVYLQKENIIDESGMPKERFSAEFPKEGPSILRIQQVVRGDSAAYFCASSSTTGTEETQYFGPGTRLLVL.

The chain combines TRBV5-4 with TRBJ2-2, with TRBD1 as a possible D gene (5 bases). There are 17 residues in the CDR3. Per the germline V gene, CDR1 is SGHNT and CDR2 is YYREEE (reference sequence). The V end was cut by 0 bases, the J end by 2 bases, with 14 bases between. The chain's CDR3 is CASSLGTRVFNTGELFF. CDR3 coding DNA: TGTGCCAGCAGCTTGGGAACCAGGGTCTTTAACACCGGGGAGCTGTTTTTT.

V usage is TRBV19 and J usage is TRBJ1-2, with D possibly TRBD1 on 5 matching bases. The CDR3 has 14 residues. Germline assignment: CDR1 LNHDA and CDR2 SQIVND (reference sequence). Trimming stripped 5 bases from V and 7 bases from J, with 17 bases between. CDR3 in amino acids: CASSPRDHGIGYTF. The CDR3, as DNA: TGTGCCAGTAGTCCCAGGGACCACGGTATTGGCTACACCTTC. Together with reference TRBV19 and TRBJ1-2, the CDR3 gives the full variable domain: DGGITQSPKYLFRKEGQNVTLSCEQNLNHDAMYWYRQDPGQGLRLIYYSQIVNDFQKGDIAEGYSVSREKKESFPLTVTSAQKNPTAFYLCASSPRDHGIGYTFGSGTRLTVV.

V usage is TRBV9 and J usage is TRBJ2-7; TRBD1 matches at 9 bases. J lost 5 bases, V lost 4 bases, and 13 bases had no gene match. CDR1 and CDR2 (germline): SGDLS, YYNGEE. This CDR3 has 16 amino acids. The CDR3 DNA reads TGTGCCAGCAGCCCCCAAGGAGACAGGGGGTTACACGAGCAGTACTTC. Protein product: CASSPQGDRGLHEQYF.